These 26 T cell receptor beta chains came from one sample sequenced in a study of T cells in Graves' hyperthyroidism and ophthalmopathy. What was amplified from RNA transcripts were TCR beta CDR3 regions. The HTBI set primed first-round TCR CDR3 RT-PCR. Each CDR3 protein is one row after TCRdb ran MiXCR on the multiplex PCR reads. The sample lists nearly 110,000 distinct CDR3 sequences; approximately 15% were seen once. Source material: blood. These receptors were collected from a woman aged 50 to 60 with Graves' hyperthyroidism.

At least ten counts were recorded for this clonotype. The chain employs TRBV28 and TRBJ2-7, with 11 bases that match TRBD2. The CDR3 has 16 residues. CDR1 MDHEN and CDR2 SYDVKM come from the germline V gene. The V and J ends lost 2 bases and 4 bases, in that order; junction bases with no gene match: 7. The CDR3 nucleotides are TGTGCCAGCAGTTTACCGGGGACTAGCGGCCCTTACGAGCAGTACGTC. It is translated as CASSLPGTSGPYEQYV.

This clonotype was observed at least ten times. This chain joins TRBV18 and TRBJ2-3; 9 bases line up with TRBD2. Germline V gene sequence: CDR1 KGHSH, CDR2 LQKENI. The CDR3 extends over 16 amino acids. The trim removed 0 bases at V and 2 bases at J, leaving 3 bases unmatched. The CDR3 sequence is CASSPPRGRDTDTQYF. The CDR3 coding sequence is TGTGCCAGCTCACCACCCCGCGGGAGGGACACAGATACGCAGTATTTT.

CDR3 sequence reads: CASSPHVWGGGENEQFF. As DNA, the CDR3 is TGTGCCAGCAGCCCCCATGTCTGGGGGGGCGGTGAAAATGAGCAGTTCTTC. V is TRBV12-3 or TRBV12-4 and J is TRBJ2-1; possible D gene TRBD2, 7 bases. Trimming shortened V by 6 bases and J by 7 bases, and 25 bases separated the two germline ends. The CDR3 consists of 17 residues.

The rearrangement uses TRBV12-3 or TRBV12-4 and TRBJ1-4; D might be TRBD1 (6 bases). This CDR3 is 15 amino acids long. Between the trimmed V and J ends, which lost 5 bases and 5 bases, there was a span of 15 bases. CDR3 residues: CASSNTGTRNEKLFF. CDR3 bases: TGTGCCAGCAGTAACACCGGGACACGGAATGAAAAACTGTTTTTT.

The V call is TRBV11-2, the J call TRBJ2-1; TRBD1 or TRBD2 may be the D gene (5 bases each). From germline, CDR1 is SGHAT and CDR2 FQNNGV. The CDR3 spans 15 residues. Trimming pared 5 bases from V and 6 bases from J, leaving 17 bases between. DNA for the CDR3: TGTGCCAGCAGCCCAGACATATTTGGGGGCAATGAGCAGTTCTTC. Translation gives CASSPDIFGGNEQFF.

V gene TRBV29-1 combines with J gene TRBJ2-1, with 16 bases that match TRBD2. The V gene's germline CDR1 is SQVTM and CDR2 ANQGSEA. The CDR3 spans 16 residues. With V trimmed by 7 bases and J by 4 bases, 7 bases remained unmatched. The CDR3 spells CSATPGLAGGYNEQFF. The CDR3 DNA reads TGCAGCGCTACTCCGGGACTAGCGGGAGGGTACAATGAGCAGTTCTTC.

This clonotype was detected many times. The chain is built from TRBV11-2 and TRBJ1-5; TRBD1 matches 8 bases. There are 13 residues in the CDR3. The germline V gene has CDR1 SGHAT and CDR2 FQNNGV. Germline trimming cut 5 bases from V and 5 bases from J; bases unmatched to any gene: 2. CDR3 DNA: TGTGCCAGCAGCCCGGACAGGGATCAGCCCCAGCATTTT. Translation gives CASSPDRDQPQHF.

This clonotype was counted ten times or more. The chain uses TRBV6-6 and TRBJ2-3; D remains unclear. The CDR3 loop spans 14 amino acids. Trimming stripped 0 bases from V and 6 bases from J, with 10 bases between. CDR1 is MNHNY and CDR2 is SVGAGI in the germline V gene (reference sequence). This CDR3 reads CASSYSSILDTQYF. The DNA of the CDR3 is TGTGCCAGCAGTTACTCTTCTATACTGGATACGCAGTATTTT.

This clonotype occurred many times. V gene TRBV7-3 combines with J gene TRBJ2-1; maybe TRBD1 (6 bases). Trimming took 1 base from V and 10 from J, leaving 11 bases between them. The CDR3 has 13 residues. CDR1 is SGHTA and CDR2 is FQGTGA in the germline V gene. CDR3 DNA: TGTGCCAGCAGCTTAAGTTGGGGGCGAGAGCAGTTCTTC. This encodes CASSLSWGREQFF.

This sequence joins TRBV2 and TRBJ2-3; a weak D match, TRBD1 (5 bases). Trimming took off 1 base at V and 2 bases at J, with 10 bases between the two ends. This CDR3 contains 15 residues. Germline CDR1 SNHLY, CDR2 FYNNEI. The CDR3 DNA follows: TGTGCCAGCAGTGAAGAGGGGATTAACACAGATACGCAGTATTTT. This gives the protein CASSEEGINTDTQYF. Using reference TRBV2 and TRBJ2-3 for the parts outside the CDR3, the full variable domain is EPEVTQTPSHQVTQMGQEVILRCVPISNHLYFYWYRQILGQKVEFLVSFYNNEISEKSEIFDDQFSVERPDGSNFTLKIRSTKLEDSAMYFCASSEEGINTDTQYFGPGTRLTVL.

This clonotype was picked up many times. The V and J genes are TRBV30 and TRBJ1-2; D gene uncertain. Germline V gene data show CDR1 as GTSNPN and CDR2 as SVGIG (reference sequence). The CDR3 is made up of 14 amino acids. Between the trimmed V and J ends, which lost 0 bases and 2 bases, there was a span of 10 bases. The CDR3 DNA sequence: TGTGCCTGGAGTGTAGGCAGCTGGAACTATGGCTACACCTTC. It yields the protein CAWSVGSWNYGYTF.

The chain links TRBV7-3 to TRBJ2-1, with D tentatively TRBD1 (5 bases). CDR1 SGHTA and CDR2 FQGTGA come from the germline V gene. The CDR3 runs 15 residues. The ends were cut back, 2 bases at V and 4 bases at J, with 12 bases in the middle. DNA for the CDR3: TGTGCCAGCAGCTTAGGGGCTAGTCGGTACAATGAGCAGTTCTTC. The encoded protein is CASSLGASRYNEQFF.

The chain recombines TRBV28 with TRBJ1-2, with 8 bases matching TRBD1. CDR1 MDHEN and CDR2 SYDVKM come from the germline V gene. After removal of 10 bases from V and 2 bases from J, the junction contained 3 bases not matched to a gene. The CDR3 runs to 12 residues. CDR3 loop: CATRQGNYGYTF. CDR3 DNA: TGTGCCACCCGACAGGGGAACTATGGCTACACCTTC.

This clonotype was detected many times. CDR3 nucleotide sequence: TGTGCCAGCAGCTCCCTAGCGGGAGTGCTCCCAGAGACCCAGTACTTC. It codes for CASSSLAGVLPETQYF. The chain is built from TRBV13 and TRBJ2-5, with TRBD2 matching 10 bases. The CDR3 has 16 amino acids. V dropped 4 bases and J dropped 4; count of bases not matched to a gene: 9. Looked up from germline, CDR1 is PRHDT and CDR2 is FYEKMQ (reference sequence).

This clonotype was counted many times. The CDR3 loop is CASSQEPKETQYF. In DNA form, the CDR3 reads TGTGCCAGCAGCCAAGAGCCAAAAGAGACCCAGTACTTC. V is TRBV3-1 and J is TRBJ2-5; D is undetermined. The V end was cut by 0 bases, the J end by 3 bases, with 5 bases between. In germline, CDR1 is LGHDT, CDR2 YNNKEL (reference sequence). This CDR3 spans 13 amino acids.

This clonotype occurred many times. CDR3 residues: CASSQGPGGYGYTF. Written as DNA, the CDR3 is TGTGCCAGCAGCCAAGGTCCTGGTGGCTATGGCTACACCTTC. The rearrangement uses TRBV3-1 and TRBJ1-2; D uncertain. V lost 1 base, J lost 4 bases, and 10 bases lay in between. The CDR3 covers 14 residues. CDR1 and CDR2 (germline): LGHDT, YNNKEL (reference sequence). The full variable domain, in which reference TRBV3-1 and TRBJ1-2 provide the parts outside the CDR3, is DTAVSQTPKYLVTQMGNDKSIKCEQNLGHDTMYWYKQDSKKFLKIMFSYNNKELIINETVPNRFSPKSPDKAHLNLHINSLELGDSAVYFCASSQGPGGYGYTFGSGTRLTVV.

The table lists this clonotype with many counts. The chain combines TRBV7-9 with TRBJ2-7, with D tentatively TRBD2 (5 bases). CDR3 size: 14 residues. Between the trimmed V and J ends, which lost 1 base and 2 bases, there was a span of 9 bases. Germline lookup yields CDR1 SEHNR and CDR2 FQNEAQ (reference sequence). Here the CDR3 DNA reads TGTGCCAGCAGCTTAGGCCCGGGGACCTACGAGCAGTACTTC. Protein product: CASSLGPGTYEQYF.

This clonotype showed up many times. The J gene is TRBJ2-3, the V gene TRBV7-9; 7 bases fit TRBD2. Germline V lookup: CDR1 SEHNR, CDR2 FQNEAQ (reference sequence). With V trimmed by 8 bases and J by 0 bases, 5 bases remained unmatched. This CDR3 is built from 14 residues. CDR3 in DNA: TGTGCCAGCGGGAGGGGACGGAGCACAGATACGCAGTATTTT. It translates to CASGRGRSTDTQYF.

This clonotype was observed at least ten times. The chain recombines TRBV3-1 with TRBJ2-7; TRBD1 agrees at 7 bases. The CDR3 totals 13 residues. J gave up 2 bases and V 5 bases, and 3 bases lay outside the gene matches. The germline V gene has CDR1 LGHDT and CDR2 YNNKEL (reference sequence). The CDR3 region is CASSFGTAYEQYF. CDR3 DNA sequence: TGTGCCAGCAGCTTCGGGACAGCCTACGAGCAGTACTTC.

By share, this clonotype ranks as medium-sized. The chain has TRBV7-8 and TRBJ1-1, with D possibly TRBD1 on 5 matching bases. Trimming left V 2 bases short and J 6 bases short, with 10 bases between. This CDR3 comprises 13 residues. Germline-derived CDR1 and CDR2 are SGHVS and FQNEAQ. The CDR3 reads CASSLLGRPEAFF. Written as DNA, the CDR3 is TGTGCCAGCAGCTTACTGGGACGGCCTGAAGCTTTCTTT. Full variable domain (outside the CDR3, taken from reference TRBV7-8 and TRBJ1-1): GAGVSQSPRYKVAKRGQDVALRCDPISGHVSLFWYQQALGQGPEFLTYFQNEAQLDKSGLPSDRFFAERPEGSVSTLKIQRTQQEDSAVYLCASSLLGRPEAFFGQGTRLTVV.

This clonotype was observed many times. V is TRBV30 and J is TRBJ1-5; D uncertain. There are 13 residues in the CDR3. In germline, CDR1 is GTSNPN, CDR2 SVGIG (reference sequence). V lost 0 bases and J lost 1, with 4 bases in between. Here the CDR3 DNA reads TGTGCCTGGAGTGTTGAGAGCAATCAGCCCCAGCATTTT. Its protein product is CAWSVESNQPQHF.

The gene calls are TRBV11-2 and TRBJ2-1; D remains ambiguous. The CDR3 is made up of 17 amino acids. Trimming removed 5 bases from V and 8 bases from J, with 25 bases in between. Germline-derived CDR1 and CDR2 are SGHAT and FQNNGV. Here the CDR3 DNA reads TGTGCCAGCAGCCATTTCGGACGAAAAGTTAAGGACGATGAGCAGTTCTTC. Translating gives CASSHFGRKVKDDEQFF.

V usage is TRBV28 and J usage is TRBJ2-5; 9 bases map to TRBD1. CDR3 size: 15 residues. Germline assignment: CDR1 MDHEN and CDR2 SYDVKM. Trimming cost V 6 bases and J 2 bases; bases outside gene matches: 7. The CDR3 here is CASSTRQGGQETQYF. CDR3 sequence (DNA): TGTGCCAGCAGCACCAGACAGGGGGGGCAAGAGACCCAGTACTTC.

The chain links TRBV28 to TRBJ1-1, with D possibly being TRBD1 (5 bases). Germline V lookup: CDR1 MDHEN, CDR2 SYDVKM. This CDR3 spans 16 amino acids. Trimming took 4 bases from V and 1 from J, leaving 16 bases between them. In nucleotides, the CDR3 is TGTGCCAGCAGTTCTTTAGGGGTTCCTGGGAACACTGAAGCTTTCTTT. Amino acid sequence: CASSSLGVPGNTEAFF.

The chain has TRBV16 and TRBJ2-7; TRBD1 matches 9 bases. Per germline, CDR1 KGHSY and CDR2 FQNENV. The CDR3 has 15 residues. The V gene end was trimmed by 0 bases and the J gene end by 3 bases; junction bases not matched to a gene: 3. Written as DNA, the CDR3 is TGTGCCAGCAGCCAATCGGTGACAGGGGGCTACGAGCAGTACTTC. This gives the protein CASSQSVTGGYEQYF.

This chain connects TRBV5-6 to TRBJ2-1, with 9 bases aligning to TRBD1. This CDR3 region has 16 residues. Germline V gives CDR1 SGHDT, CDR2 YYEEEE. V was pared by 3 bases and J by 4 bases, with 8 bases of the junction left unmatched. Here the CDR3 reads CASSSGGTGKYNEQFF. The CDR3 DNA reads TGTGCCAGCAGCTCAGGAGGGACAGGGAAGTACAATGAGCAGTTCTTC.